This T cell receptor beta chain comes out of a study of primary melanoma T cells and metastatic recurrence. Study summary: These T2 to T4 primary melanomas had thickness greater than 1 mm.

The study's findings and limits: Adding T-cell fraction to thickness reportedly best improved survival prediction. Reportedly, T-cell fraction predicted progression-free survival beyond thickness, ulceration, mitoses, age.

This table comes from immunoSEQ multiplex PCR, and its TCRdb copy is limited to in-frame clones, with some not included. The sample carries over a thousand clones, around four fifths recorded once. The table lists this clone with a few counts. Its antigen remains unknown. The CDR3 is 14 residues long. The V gene's germline CDR1 is LGHNT and CDR2 FRNRAP. Trimming stripped 1 base from V and 8 bases from J, with 11 bases between. This receptor was obtained from a human donor with melanoma. Sample: melanoma tumor tissue. The rearrangement uses TRBV12-5 and TRBJ1-4; no definite D call. Here the CDR3 reads CASGLGTGGEKLFF. The CDR3 coding sequence is TGTGCTAGTGGTTTGGGGACGGGAGGCGAAAAACTGTTTTTT.